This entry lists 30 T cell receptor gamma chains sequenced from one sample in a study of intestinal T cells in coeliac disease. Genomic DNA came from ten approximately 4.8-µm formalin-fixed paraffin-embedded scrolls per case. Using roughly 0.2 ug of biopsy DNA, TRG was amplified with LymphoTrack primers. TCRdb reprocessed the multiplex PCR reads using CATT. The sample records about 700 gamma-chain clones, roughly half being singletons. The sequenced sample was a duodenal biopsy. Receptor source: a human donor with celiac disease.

CDR3 sequence reads: CALWEGWTYYKKLF. In nucleotides, the CDR3 is TGTGCCTTGTGGGAGGGTTGGACATATTATAAGAAACTCTTT. The chain recombines TRGV9 with TRGJ1 or TRGJ2. V lost 2 bases, J lost 4 bases, and 8 bases stayed unmatched. Germline CDR1 is GITISATS and CDR2 is ISYDGTV (reference sequence). CDR3 size: 14 residues.

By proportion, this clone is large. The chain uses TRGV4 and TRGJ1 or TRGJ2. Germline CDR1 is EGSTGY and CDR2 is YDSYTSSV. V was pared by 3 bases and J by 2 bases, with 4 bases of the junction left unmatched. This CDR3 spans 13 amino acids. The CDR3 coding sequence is TGTGCCACCTGGGATTTGGATTATTATAAGAAACTCTTT. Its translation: CATWDLDYYKKLF.

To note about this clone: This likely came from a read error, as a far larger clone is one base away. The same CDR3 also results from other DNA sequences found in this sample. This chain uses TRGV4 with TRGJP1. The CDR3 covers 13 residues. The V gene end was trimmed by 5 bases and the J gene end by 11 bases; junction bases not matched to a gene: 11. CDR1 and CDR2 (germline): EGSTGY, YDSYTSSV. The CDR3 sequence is CATWVDDRWFKIF. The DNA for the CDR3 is TGTGCCACCTGGGTAGATGACCGCTGGTTCAAGATATTT.

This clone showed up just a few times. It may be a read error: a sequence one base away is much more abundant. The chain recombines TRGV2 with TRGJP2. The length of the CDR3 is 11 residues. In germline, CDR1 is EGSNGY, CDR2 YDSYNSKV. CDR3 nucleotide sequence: TGTGCCACCTGGGACAGTTGGATCAGGACGTTT. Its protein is CATWDSWIRTF.

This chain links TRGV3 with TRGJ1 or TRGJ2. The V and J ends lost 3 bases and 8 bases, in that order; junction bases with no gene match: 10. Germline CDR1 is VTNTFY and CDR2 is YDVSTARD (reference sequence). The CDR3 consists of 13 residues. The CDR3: CATWDVRPDKKLF. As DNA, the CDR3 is TGTGCCACCTGGGACGTTCGGCCCGATAAGAAACTCTTT.

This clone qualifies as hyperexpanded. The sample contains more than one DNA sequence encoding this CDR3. CDR3 DNA sequence: TGTGCTGCGTGGGATGTTTATTATAAGAAACTCTTT. It codes for CAAWDVYYKKLF. The V call is TRGV10, the J call TRGJ1 or TRGJ2. TRGV10 belongs to the ORF category, with a function that is uncertain. The trim removed 8 bases at V and 3 bases at J, leaving 5 bases unmatched. The CDR3 has 12 amino acids.

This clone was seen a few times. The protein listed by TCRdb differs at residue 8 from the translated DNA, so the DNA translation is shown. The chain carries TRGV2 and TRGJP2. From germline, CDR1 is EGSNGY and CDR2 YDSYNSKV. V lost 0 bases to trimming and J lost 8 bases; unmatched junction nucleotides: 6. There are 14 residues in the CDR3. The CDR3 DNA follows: TGTGCCACCTGGGACGGGCGTGGGGATTGGATCAAGACGTTT. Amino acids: CATWDGRGDWIKTF.

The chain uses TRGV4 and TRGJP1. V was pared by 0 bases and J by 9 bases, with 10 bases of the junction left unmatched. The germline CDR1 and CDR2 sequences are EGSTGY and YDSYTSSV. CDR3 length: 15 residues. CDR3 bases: TGTGCCACCTGGGATGGGATCTTTGATCGTTGGTTCAAGATATTT. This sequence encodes CATWDGIFDRWFKIF.

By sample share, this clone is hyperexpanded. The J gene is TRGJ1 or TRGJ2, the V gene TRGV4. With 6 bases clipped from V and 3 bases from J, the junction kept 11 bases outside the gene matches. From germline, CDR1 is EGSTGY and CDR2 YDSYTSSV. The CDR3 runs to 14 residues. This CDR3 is CATWPRAPYYKKLF. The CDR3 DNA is TGTGCCACCTGGCCCCGGGCGCCTTATTATAAGAAACTCTTT.

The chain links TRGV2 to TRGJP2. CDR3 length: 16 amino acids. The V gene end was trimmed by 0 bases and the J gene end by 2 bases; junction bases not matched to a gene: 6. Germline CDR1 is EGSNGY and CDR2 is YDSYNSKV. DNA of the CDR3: TGTGCCACCTGGGACGGGCCTGCGAGTAGTGATTGGATCAAGACGTTT. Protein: CATWDGPASSDWIKTF.

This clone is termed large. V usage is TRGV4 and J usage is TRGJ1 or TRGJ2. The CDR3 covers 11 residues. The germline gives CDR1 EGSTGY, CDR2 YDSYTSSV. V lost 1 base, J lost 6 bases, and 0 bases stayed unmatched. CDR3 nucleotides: TGTGCCACCTGGGATGGTTATAAGAAACTCTTT. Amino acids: CATWDGYKKLF.

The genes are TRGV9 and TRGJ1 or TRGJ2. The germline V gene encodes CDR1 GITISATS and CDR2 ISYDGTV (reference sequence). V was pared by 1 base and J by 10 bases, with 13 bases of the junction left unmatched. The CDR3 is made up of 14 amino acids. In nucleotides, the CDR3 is TGTGCCTTGTGGGAGGTTGGACATATTATAAAGAAACTCTTT. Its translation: CALWEVGHIIKKLF.

The CDR3: CACVGSDPNYYKKLF. The CDR3 coding sequence is TGTGCCTGCGTGGGATCAGACCCGAATTATTATAAGAAACTCTTT. The chain has TRGV10 and TRGJ1 or TRGJ2. TRGV10 belongs to the ORF category, with a function that is uncertain. This CDR3 has 15 amino acids.

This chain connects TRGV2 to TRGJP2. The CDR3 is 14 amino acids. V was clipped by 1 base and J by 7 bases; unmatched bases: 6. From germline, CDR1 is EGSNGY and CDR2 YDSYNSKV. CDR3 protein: CATWDGLYDWIKTF. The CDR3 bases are TGTGCCACCTGGGACGGTTTGTATGATTGGATCAAGACGTTT.

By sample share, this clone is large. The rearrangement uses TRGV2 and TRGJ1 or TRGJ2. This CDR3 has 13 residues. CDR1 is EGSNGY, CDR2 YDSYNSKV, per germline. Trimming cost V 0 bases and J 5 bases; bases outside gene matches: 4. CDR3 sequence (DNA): TGTGCCACCTGGGACGGGCAACATTATAAGAAACTCTTT. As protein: CATWDGQHYKKLF.

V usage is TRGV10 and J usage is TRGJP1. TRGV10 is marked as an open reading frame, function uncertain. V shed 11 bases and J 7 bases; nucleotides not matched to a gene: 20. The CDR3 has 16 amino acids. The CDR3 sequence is CAAVGVRVGFGWFKIF. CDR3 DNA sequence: TGTGCTGCGGTGGGAGTTCGGGTCGGGTTTGGTTGGTTCAAGATATTT.

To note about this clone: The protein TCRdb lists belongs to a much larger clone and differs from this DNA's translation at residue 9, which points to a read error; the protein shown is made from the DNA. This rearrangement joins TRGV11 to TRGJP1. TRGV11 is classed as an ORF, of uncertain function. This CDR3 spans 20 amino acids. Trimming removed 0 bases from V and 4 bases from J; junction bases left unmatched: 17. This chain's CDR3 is CACWIRHPTGLPNTGWFKIF. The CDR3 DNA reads TGTGCCTGCTGGATTAGGCACCCCACGGGCCTTCCCAACACTGGTTGGTTCAAGATATTT.

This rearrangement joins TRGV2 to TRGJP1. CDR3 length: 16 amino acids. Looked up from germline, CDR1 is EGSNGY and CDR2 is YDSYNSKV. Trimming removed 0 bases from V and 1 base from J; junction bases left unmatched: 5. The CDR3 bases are TGTGCCACCTGGGACGGGCCTGTTACCACTGGTTGGTTCAAGATATTT. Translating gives CATWDGPVTTGWFKIF.

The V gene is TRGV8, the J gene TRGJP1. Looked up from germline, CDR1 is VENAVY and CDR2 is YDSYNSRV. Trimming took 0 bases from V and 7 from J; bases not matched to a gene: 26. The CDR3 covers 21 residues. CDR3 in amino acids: CATWDRPFFRLRIPLGWFKIF. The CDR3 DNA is TGTGCCACCTGGGATAGGCCTTTTTTCAGGTTGCGGATACCACTTGGTTGGTTCAAGATATTT.

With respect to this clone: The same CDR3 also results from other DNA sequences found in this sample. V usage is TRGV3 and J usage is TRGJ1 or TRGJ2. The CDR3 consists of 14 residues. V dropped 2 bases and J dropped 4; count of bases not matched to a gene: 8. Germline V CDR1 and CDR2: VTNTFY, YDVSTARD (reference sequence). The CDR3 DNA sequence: TGTGCCACCTGGGACATGGAGCTCTATTATAAGAAACTCTTT. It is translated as CATWDMELYYKKLF.

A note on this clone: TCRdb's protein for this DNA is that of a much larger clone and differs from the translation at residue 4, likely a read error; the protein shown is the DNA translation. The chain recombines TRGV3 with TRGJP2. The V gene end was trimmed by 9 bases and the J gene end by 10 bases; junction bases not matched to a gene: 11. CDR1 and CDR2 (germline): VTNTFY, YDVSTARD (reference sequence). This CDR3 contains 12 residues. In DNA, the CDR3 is TGTGCCACCCGGGGGCTGATTTGGATCAAGACGTTT. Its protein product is CATRGLIWIKTF.

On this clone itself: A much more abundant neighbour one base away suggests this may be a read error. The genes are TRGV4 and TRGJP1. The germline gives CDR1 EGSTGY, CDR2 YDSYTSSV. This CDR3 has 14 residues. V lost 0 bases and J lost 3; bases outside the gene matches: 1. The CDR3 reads CATWDGATGWFKIF. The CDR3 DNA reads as TGTGCCACCTGGGATGGGGCCACTGGTTGGTTCAAGATATTT.

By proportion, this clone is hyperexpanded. The CDR3 here is CACWIRHPAGLPNTGWFKIF. CDR3 nucleotides: TGTGCCTGCTGGATTAGGCACCCCGCGGGCCTTCCCAACACTGGTTGGTTCAAGATATTT. This chain connects TRGV11 to TRGJP1. Being an ORF, TRGV11 has a function that is uncertain. This CDR3 region has 20 residues. Losses at the gene ends were 0 bases for V and 4 bases for J; bases not matched to a gene: 17.

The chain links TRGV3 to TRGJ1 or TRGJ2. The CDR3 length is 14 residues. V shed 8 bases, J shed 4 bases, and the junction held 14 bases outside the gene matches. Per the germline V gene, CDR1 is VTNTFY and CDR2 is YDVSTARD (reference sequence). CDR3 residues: CATLGQELYYKKLF. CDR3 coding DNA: TGTGCCACCTTGGGACAGGAGCTCTATTATAAGAAACTCTTT.

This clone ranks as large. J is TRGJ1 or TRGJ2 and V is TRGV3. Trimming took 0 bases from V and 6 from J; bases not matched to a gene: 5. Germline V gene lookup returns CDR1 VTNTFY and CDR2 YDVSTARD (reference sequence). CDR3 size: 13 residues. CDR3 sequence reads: CATWDRRCYKKLF. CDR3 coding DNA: TGTGCCACCTGGGACAGGCGCTGTTATAAGAAACTCTTT.

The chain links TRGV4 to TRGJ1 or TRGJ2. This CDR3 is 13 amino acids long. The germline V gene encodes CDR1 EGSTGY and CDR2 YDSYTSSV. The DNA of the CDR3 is TGTGCACCTGGGATGGGCGGGGCTTATAAGAAACTCTTT. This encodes CAPGMGGAYKKLF.

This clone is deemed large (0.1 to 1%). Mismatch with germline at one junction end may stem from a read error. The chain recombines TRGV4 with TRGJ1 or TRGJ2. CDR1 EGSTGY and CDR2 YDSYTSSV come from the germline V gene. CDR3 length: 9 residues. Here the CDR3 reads CAIWEEKLF. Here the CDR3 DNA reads TGTGCCATCTGGGAGGAGAAACTCTTT.

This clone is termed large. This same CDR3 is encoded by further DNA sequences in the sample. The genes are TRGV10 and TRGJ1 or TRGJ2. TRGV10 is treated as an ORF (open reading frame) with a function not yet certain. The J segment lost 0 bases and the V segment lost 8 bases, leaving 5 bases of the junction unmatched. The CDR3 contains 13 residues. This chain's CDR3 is CAAWETNYYKKLF. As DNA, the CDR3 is TGTGCTGCGTGGGAGACGAATTATTATAAGAAACTCTTT.

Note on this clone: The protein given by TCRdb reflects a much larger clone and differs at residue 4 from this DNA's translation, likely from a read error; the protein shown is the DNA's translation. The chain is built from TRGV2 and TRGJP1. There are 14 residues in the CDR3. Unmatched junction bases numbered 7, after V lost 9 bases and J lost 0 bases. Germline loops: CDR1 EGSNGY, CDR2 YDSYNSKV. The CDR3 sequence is CATRIYTTGWFKIF. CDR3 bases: TGTGCCACCCGGATATATACCACTGGTTGGTTCAAGATATTT.

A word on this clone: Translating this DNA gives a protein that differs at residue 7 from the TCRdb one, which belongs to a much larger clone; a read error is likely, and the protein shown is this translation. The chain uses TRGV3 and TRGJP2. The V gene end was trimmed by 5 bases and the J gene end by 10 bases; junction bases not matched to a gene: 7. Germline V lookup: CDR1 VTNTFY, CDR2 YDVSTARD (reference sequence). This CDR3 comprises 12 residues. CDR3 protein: CATWGLTWIKTF. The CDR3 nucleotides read TGTGCCACCTGGGGGCTGACTTGGATCAAGACGTTT.